This is a list of T cell receptor beta chains from one sample in a study of CD4 T cells in relation to SARS-CoV-2 and coronaviruses. Sequencing was performed with immunoSEQ multiplex PCR; in TCRdb, only in-frame clones are kept and a portion is missing. Counted here are around 11,000 clones, 74% occurring once; the ten biggest clones make up roughly 17%. For these TCRs, the target antigens are not known. The sequenced sample was CD4+ T cells from PBMCs, cultured in vitro. The source is a human donor in good health. Both conserved end residues are part of each CDR3. The D gene is left open where the match is weak. Expanded clones are given a class, and other clones once, few, many or no size at all.

V,size,J,D,CDR3,DNA
TRBV7-2,.,TRBJ1-3,TRBD1,CASSLEDRGTGNTIYF,TGTGCCAGCAGCTTAGAGGACAGGGGTACTGGAAACACCATATATTTT
TRBV6-5,.,TRBJ1-1,TRBD1,CASSRRQGGNTEAFF,TGTGCCAGCAGTCGCCGACAGGGTGGGAACACTGAAGCTTTCTTT
TRBV6-5,few,TRBJ1-5,.,CASSYGGANQPQHF,TGTGCCAGCAGTTACGGGGGAGCCAATCAGCCCCAGCATTTT
TRBV20-1,once,TRBJ2-3,.,CSASPGPSLFTDTQYF,TGCAGTGCTAGTCCAGGACCTTCCCTTTTCACAGATACGCAGTATTTT
TRBV10-3,.,TRBJ2-3,.,CAIGAAGDTQYF,TGTGCCATCGGGGCAGCAGGAGATACGCAGTATTTT
TRBV18,.,TRBJ1-5,.,CASSPEAHANQPQHF,TGTGCCAGCTCACCCGAAGCCCATGCCAATCAGCCCCAGCATTTT
TRBV27,.,TRBJ1-4,.,CASSFLATTNEKLFF,TGTGCCAGCAGCTTCTTGGCTACAACTAATGAAAAACTGTTTTTT
TRBV18,.,TRBJ1-5,.,CASSLNRDQPQHF,TGTGCCAGCTCACTAAACAGGGATCAGCCCCAGCATTTT
TRBV18,.,TRBJ2-6,TRBD1,CASSPLPRDRLFSGANVLTF,TGTGCCAGCTCACCTCTACCCCGGGACAGGCTATTCTCTGGGGCCAACGTCCTGACTTTC
TRBV18,.,TRBJ1-2,.,CASSPSNRDNGYTF,TGTGCCAGCTCACCTTCTAACCGGGACAATGGCTACACCTTC